This T cell receptor (beta chain) was captured by sequencing in a study of blood T cell repertoires in COVID-19. About the study: Sources were T cells, B-cell-depleted T cells, or PBMCs; the material itself was cDNA or gDNA.

Data came from immunoSEQ multiplex PCR; TCRdb stores just in-frame clones and leaves some out. The data hold some 100,000 clones, with around four fifths observed a single time. The TCR comes from a woman aged 70 to 79 with active or convalescent COVID-19. Specimen: peripheral blood.

CDR3 in amino acids: CATSRGQGYVNEQFF. CDR3 nucleotide sequence: TGTGCCACCAGCAGAGGGCAGGGTTATGTCAATGAGCAGTTCTTC. J is TRBJ2-1 and V is TRBV15, with D perhaps matching TRBD1 (5 bases). This CDR3 comprises 15 residues. Trimming removed 1 base at V and 6 bases at J, with 13 bases between. From germline, CDR1 is LNHNV and CDR2 YYDKDF (reference sequence). Together with reference TRBV15 and TRBJ2-1, the CDR3 gives the full variable domain: DAMVIQNPRYQVTQFGKPVTLSCSQTLNHNVMYWYQQKSSQAPKLLFHYYDKDFNNEADTPDNFQSRRPNTSFCFLDIRSPGLGDTAMYLCATSRGQGYVNEQFFGPGTRLTVL.